This T cell receptor (beta chain) was identified in a study of T cells in Graves' hyperthyroidism and ophthalmopathy. Trimming cost V 4 bases and J 0 bases, with 7 bases left between them. CDR1 and CDR2 from the germline V gene are LNHDA and SQIVND (reference sequence). The CDR3 totals 13 residues. RNA transcripts gave rise to amplified TCR beta CDR3 regions. The TCR CDR3 first-round RT-PCR relied on the HTBI primer set. TCRdb fed the multiplex PCR reads into MiXCR, producing one record per CDR3 protein. The sample lists about 610,000 distinct CDR3 sequences, roughly 14% occurring once. In this sample, this clonotype turned up many times.

Source material: blood. The chain carries TRBV19 and TRBJ2-7; D remains ambiguous. The TCR sequence derives from a woman in her forties with Graves' ophthalmopathy. Here the CDR3 reads CASSKVSSYEQYF. CDR3 in DNA: TGTGCCAGTAGTAAGGTCAGCTCCTACGAGCAGTACTTC. The complete variable domain, with remaining parts taken from reference TRBV19 and TRBJ2-7, reads DGGITQSPKYLFRKEGQNVTLSCEQNLNHDAMYWYRQDPGQGLRLIYYSQIVNDFQKGDIAEGYSVSREKKESFPLTVTSAQKNPTAFYLCASSKVSSYEQYFGPGTRLTVT.